This TCR beta chain was identified in a study of shared clonotypes between healthy human individuals. For the study at large: Those who served as donors were a couple of women and a few men between the ages of 18 and 49. Used for every donor were three CD4 naive, three CD4 memory, two CD8 naive and one CD8 memory plate. Regarding the study as a whole: For naive CD4 cells, around 5% of clonotypes were shared across a few donors. Donor scarcity curtailed the genetic and exposure-history diversity represented herein.

Worth noting for this clone: What it binds is unknown.

The assay was immunoSEQ multiplex PCR, and TCRdb's table has in-frame clones only and misses some. This sample has about 2.4 million clones; approximately 94% occur once, and the top ten carry approximately 0.35%. The V gene end was trimmed by 6 bases and the J gene end by 8 bases; junction bases not matched to a gene: 9. Germline V lookup: CDR1 MNHEY, CDR2 SVGAGI. This CDR3 has 13 residues. The receptor was isolated from a man aged 18 to 29 in good health. Some clones in this sample may be carry-over from other donors' samples. Sequenced input: naive CD4+ T cells from PBMCs. Subset indicated: CD45RA+ positively selected. The chain links TRBV6-5 to TRBJ1-2; 7 nucleotides align to TRBD1. This chain's CDR3 is CASREVQGTGYTF. The CDR3 DNA sequence: TGTGCCAGCAGAGAGGTACAGGGGACGGGCTACACCTTC.